Detailed here is one T cell receptor (beta chain). These data come from a study of blood T cell repertoires in COVID-19. Sequencing was performed with immunoSEQ multiplex PCR; in TCRdb, only in-frame clones are kept and a portion is missing. The table lists over 100,000 clones, around nine tenths of them singletons. Trimming left V 11 bases short and J 8 bases short, with 18 bases between. The germline CDR1 and CDR2 sequences are MNHEY and SVGAGI. The CDR3 runs to 13 residues. This chain uses TRBV6-5 with TRBJ1-4, with D tentatively TRBD1 (5 bases). Source material: peripheral blood. This TCR derives from a human donor with acute or convalescent COVID-19. The donor label of this sample is uncertain. The CDR3, as DNA: TGTGCCGGGAGACGGGGGGGGATGGAAAAACTGTTTTTT. Amino acid sequence: CAGRRGGMEKLFF.